Listed here is a single T cell receptor beta chain. This record belongs to a study of blood T cell repertoires in COVID-19. In the study overall: Acute and convalescent COVID-19 specimens originated in the United States, Italy and Spain. PBMCs, B-cell-depleted T cells, or T cells provided the cDNA or gDNA that made up the material.

Original handling: Amplified reference gene primers provided the basis for estimating nucleated cell counts. Produced via immunoSEQ multiplex PCR; TCRdb's table is partial and in-frame only. That table furnishes V, J and clone size, whereas the DNA furnished D and trimming. The sample lists 200,000 to 250,000 clones; around 82% were seen once. Germline lookup yields CDR1 SGHNT and CDR2 YYREEE (reference sequence). Trimming pared 5 bases from V and 2 bases from J, leaving 14 bases between. The CDR3 sequence is 14 residues long. This chain joins TRBV5-4 and TRBJ2-7; D may be TRBD1 (6 bases). The sequence came from a woman aged 80 or over with acute or convalescent COVID-19. Sequencing was carried out using peripheral blood. The CDR3 DNA reads TGTGCCAGCAGTCCTACAGGGCCCACCTACGAGCAGTACTTC. The encoded protein is CASSPTGPTYEQYF.